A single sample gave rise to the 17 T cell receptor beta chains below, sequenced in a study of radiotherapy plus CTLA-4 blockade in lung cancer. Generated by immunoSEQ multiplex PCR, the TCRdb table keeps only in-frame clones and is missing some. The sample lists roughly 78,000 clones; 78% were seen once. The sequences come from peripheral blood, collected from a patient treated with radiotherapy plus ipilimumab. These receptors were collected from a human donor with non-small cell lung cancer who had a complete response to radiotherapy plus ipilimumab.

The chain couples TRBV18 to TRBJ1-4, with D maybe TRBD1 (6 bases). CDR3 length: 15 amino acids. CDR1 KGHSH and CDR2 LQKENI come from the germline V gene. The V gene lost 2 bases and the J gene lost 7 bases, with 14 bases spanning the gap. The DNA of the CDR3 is TGTGCCAGCTCACCAGGGGGCCTAATGGGTGAAAAACTGTTTTTT. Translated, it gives CASSPGGLMGEKLFF. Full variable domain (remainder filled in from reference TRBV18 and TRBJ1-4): NAGVMQNPRHLVRRRGQEARLRCSPMKGHSHVYWYRQLPEEGLKFMVYLQKENIIDESGMPKERFSAEFPKEGPSILRIQQVVRGDSAAYFCASSPGGLMGEKLFFGSGTQLSVL.

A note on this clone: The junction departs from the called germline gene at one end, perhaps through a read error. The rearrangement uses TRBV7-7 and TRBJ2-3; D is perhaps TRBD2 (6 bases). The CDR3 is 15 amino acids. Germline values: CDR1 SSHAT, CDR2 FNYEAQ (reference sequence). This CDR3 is CASSLAAGITDTQYF. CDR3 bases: TGTGCTAGCAGCTTAGCGGCAGGGATAACAGATACGCAGTATTTT.

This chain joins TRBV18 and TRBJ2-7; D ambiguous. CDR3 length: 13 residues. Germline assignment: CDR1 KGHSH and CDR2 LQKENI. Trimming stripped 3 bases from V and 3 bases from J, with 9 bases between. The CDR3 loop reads CASSPDSNYEQYF. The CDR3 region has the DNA TGTGCCAGCTCACCTGATAGTAACTACGAGCAGTACTTC.

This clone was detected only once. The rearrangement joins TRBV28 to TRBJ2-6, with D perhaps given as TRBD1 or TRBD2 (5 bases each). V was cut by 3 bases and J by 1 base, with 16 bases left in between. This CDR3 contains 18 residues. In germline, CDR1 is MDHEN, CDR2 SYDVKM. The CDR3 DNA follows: TGTGCCAGCAGTTTCATCCGTGGGACGACATCTGGGGCCAACGTCCTGACTTTC. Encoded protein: CASSFIRGTTSGANVLTF.

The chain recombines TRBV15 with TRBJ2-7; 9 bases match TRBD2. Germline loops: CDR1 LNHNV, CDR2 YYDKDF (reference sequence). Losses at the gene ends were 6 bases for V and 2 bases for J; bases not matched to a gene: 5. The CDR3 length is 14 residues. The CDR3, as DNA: TGTGCCACCAGTCAGCGGGGGGCCCCCTACGAGCAGTACTTC. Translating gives CATSQRGAPYEQYF.

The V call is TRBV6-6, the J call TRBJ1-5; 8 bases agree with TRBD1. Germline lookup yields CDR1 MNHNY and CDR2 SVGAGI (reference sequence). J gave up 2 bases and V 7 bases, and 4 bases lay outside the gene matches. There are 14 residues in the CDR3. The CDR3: CASNDRGGNQPQHF. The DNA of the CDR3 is TGTGCCAGCAACGACAGGGGAGGCAATCAGCCCCAGCATTTT.

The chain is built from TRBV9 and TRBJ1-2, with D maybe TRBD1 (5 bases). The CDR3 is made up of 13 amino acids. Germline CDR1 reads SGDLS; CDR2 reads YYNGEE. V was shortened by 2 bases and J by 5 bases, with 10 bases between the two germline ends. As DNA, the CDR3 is TGTGCCAGCAGCGTGGGGCACCTTTATGGCTACACCTTC. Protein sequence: CASSVGHLYGYTF.

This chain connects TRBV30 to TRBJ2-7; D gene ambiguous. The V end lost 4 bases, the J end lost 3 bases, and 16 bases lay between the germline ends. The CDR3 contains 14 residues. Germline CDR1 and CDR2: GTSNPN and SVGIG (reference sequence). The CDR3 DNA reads TGTGCCTGGAATTCCGGTGCAGGTGGCTACGAGCAGTACTTC. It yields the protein CAWNSGAGGYEQYF. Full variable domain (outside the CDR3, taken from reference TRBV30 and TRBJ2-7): SQTIHQWPATLVQPVGSPLSLECTVEGTSNPNLYWYRQAAGRGLQLLFYSVGIGQISSEVPQNLSASRPQDRQFILSSKKLLLSDSGFYLCAWNSGAGGYEQYFGPGTRLTVT.

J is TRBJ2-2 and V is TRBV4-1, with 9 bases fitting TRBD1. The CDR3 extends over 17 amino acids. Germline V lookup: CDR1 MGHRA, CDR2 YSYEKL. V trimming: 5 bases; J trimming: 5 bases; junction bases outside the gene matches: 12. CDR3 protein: CASSYGGGQGRTGELFF. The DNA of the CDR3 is TGCGCCAGCAGCTACGGCGGGGGACAGGGACGAACCGGGGAGCTGTTTTTT.

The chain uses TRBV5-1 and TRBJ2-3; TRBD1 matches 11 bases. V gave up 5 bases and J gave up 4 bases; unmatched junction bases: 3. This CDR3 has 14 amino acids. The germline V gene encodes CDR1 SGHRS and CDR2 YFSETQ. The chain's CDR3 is CASSSGQGADTQYF. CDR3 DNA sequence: TGCGCCAGCAGTTCGGGACAGGGGGCAGATACGCAGTATTTT.

CDR3 loop: CSARKVPEAFF. The CDR3 coding sequence is TGCAGTGCTAGAAAGGTGCCTGAAGCTTTCTTT. The rearrangement links TRBV20-1 to TRBJ1-1; no firm D call. Germline assignment: CDR1 DFQATT and CDR2 SNEGSKA (reference sequence). There are 11 residues in the CDR3. Between the trimmed V and J ends, which lost 2 bases and 6 bases, there was a span of 7 bases.

Here the CDR3 DNA reads TGCAGCGTTGAAAGTCGAGGGGATGTCTATGGCTACACCTTC. Translated: CSVESRGDVYGYTF. The chain employs TRBV29-1 and TRBJ1-2; a weak D match, TRBD1 (5 bases). Looked up from germline, CDR1 is SQVTM and CDR2 is ANQGSEA. V was pared by 2 bases and J by 4 bases, with 14 bases between. This CDR3 spans 14 amino acids.

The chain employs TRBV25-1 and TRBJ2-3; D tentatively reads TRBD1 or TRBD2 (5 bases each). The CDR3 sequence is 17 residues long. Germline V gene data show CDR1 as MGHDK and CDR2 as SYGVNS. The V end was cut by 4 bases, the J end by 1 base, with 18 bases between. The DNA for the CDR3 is TGTGCCAGCAGTGGGGGCTTGGGACGGGAAGGCACAGATACGCAGTATTTT. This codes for CASSGGLGREGTDTQYF. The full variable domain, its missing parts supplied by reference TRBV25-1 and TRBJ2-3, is EADIYQTPRYLVIGTGKKITLECSQTMGHDKMYWYQQDPGMELHLIHYSYGVNSTEKGDLSSESTVSRIRTEHFPLTLESARPSHTSQYLCASSGGLGREGTDTQYFGPGTRLTVL.

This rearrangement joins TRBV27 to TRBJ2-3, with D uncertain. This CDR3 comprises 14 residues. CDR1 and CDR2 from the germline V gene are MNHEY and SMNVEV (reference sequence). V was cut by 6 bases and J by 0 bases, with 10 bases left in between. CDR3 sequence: CASRRPRSTDTQYF. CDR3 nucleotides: TGTGCCAGCAGGCGACCAAGAAGCACAGATACGCAGTATTTT.

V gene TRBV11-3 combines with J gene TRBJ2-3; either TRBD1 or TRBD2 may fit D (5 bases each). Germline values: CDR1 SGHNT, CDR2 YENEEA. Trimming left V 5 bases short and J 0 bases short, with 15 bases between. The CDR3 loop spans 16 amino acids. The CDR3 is CASSRPGPESTDTQYF. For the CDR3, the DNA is TGTGCCAGCAGCCGACCGGGACCAGAGAGCACAGATACGCAGTATTTT.

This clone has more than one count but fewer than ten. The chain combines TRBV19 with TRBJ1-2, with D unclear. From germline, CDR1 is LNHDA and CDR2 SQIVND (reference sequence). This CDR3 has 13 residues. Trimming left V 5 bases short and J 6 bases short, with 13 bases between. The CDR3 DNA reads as TGTGCCAGTAGTGGGCAGAGCAGTGATGGCTACACCTTC. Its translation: CASSGQSSDGYTF.

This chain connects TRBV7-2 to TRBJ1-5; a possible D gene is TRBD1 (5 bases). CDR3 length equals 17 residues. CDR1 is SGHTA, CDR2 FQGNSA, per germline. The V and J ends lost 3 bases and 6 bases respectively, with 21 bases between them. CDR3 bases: TGTGCCAGCAGCTTGTCCCTTAGCGGGGGAAGGGGTCAGCCCCAGCATTTT. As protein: CASSLSLSGGRGQPQHF.